This passage covers 9 T cell receptor beta chains from one sample sequenced in a study of beta chain features in type 1 diabetes. Study-level results: TCRB CDR3s from Type 1 diabetes patients were moderately but significantly shorter in all four CD4+ subsets.

The isolated RNA, all of it, was reverse transcribed, so expressed TCRB transcripts were what got sequenced. Clones were read by immunoSEQ multiplex PCR, and TCRdb kept only the in-frame ones, dropping some. The sample includes some 25,000 clones, 56% of them seen just once. Their antigens are not known. Sequencing was done on a sample of Tregs from blood. All receptors come from a woman aged 18-30 years with type 1 diabetes.

This clone has more than one count but fewer than ten. V gene TRBV10-1 combines with J gene TRBJ2-1; perhaps TRBD1 as D (5 bases). The germline V and J ends were trimmed by 3 bases and 0 bases, with 9 bases remaining between them. This CDR3 has 15 residues. Germline V gene lookup returns CDR1 WNHNN and CDR2 SYGVQD (reference sequence). The CDR3 sequence is CASSEGASSYNEQFF. CDR3 bases: TGCGCCAGCAGTGAAGGGGCTAGCTCCTACAATGAGCAGTTCTTC.

Worth noting for this clone: Within the sample, other DNA sequences also encode this same CDR3. This chain joins TRBV12-5 and TRBJ2-3; TRBD2 might be the D (5 bases). Germline lookup yields CDR1 LGHNT and CDR2 FRNRAP. V lost 4 bases, J lost 4 bases, and 18 bases lay in between. The CDR3 runs 16 residues. The CDR3: CASGSSGKGTPDTQYF. For the CDR3, the DNA is TGTGCTAGTGGTTCCAGCGGAAAGGGAACCCCAGATACGCAGTATTTT.

This sequence joins TRBV6-5 and TRBJ2-1, with TRBD1 identical over 7 bases. The V segment lost 6 bases and the J segment 7 bases; nucleotides outside the gene matches: 12. The germline V gene encodes CDR1 MNHEY and CDR2 SVGAGI. CDR3 size: 15 residues. CDR3 loop: CASRPPGQPINEQFF. In DNA form, the CDR3 reads TGTGCCAGCAGGCCACCGGGACAGCCCATTAATGAGCAGTTCTTC.

The genes are TRBV5-1 and TRBJ2-3, with D possibly TRBD2 on 5 matching bases. CDR3 length: 12 amino acids. From germline, CDR1 is SGHRS and CDR2 YFSETQ. The V gene lost 1 base and the J gene lost 10 bases, with 10 bases spanning the gap. The CDR3 DNA is TGCGCCAGCAGCTTGTGGGAGAATGCGCAGTATTTT. Encoded protein: CASSLWENAQYF.

This clone occurred a few times. This chain links TRBV12-5 with TRBJ1-5, with 9 bases aligning to TRBD1. Trimming removed 1 base from V and 7 bases from J; junction bases left unmatched: 2. Germline-derived CDR1 and CDR2 are LGHNT and FRNRAP. The CDR3 runs to 14 residues. CDR3 loop: CASGLGTGEQPQHF. Written as DNA, the CDR3 is TGTGCTAGTGGTTTGGGGACAGGGGAACAGCCCCAGCATTTT.

The chain joins TRBV18 to TRBJ1-2; D might be TRBD1 (6 bases). Per germline, CDR1 KGHSH and CDR2 LQKENI. The CDR3 runs to 15 residues. The V and J ends lost 2 bases and 4 bases respectively, with 14 bases between them. The CDR3 region has the DNA TGTGCCAGCTCACCAGACCTACAGGGTCTCTATGGCTACACCTTC. This codes for CASSPDLQGLYGYTF.

This sequence joins TRBV11-3 and TRBJ2-3, with 13 bases matching TRBD2. Trimming removed 0 bases from V and 7 bases from J; junction bases left unmatched: 4. Per the germline V gene, CDR1 is SGHNT and CDR2 is YENEEA. The CDR3 is made up of 16 amino acids. In DNA, the CDR3 is TGTGCCAGCAGCTTAGAAAGGACTAGCGGGAGAAATACGCAGTATTTT. Its translation: CASSLERTSGRNTQYF.

This clone was seen a single time. The chain carries TRBV5-1 and TRBJ1-6, with 7 bases that match TRBD1. The V gene end was trimmed by 0 bases and the J gene end by 7 bases; junction bases not matched to a gene: 4. In germline, CDR1 is SGHRS, CDR2 YFSETQ. This CDR3 comprises 15 residues. CDR3 coding DNA: TGCGCCAGCAGCTTGGAAGGGACAGCAAATTCACCCCTCCACTTT. It codes for CASSLEGTANSPLHF.

V is TRBV19 and J is TRBJ2-1; D possibly corresponds to TRBD2 (6 bases). Trimming removed 9 bases at V and 0 bases at J, with 15 bases between. CDR1 is LNHDA, CDR2 SQIVND, per germline (reference sequence). The CDR3 runs 15 residues. CDR3 sequence (DNA): TGTGCCAGCCAACTTAGCGGAAGCTCCTACAATGAGCAGTTCTTC. Protein sequence: CASQLSGSSYNEQFF.